This TCR beta chain was documented in a study of T cells in tuberculosis. Study information: The T cells targeted glucose monomycolate, a mycobacterial lipid, via CD1B. Findings and limits, study-wide: Some low-affinity tetramer-binding T cells may be absent from this sample.

Sequencing of TCR-alpha and TCR-beta chains was unpaired. Here immunoSEQ multiplex PCR was the method, and the copy in TCRdb shows in-frame clones only, minus some. The repertoire includes 55,000 to 70,000 clones, 81% of them detected once, and 9.5% to 15% sits in the top ten. After thawing and overnight rest, PBMC were stained with GMM-loaded CD1B tetramer, viability dye and anti-CD3 for sorting. The CD1B tetramers carried C32 glucose monomycolate purified from Rhodococcus equi. From each donor, some 100,000 tetramer-negative cells were sorted. Per germline, CDR1 LGHNA and CDR2 YSLEER. The CDR3 covers 16 residues. The V gene end was trimmed by 0 bases and the J gene end by 9 bases; junction bases not matched to a gene: 6.

This receptor was obtained from an adult woman with latent tuberculosis. This chain connects TRBV4-3 to TRBJ2-3; 13 bases agree with TRBD2. The sample comprised CD1b-GMM tetramer-negative cells sorted from PBMCs. The CDR3 is CASSQESLAGGQTQYF. The CDR3 DNA reads as TGCGCCAGCAGCCAAGAATCACTAGCGGGGGGGCAGACGCAGTATTTT.